Presented here are 21 T cell receptor beta chains from one specimen sequenced in a study of cytomegalovirus exposure and HLA in healthy donors. In the PCR, 60 Vbeta and 13 Jbeta primers were used. Only in-frame clones appear in the TCRdb table, and some are missing; sequencing was by immunoSEQ multiplex PCR. The sample lists 100,000 to 130,000 clones; roughly 82% were seen once. Sequences were obtained from PBMCs. The receptors originated from a man aged 30 to 39 in good health and CMV-seropositive.

The chain combines TRBV7-8 with TRBJ2-3; maybe TRBD2 (6 bases). Looked up from germline, CDR1 is SGHVS and CDR2 is FQNEAQ. With 4 bases removed from V and 7 bases from J, the gap between germline ends came to 15 bases. The CDR3 is made up of 14 amino acids. CDR3 in amino acids: CASSSEGTPYTQYF. In nucleotides, the CDR3 is TGTGCCAGCAGCTCCGAAGGGACTCCATATACGCAGTATTTT. Together with reference TRBV7-8 and TRBJ2-3, the CDR3 gives the full variable domain: GAGVSQSPRYKVAKRGQDVALRCDPISGHVSLFWYQQALGQGPEFLTYFQNEAQLDKSGLPSDRFFAERPEGSVSTLKIQRTQQEDSAVYLCASSSEGTPYTQYFGPGTRLTVL.

The CDR3: CASSFQGYMNTEAFF. DNA for the CDR3: TGTGCCAGCAGTTTTCAGGGATACATGAACACTGAAGCTTTCTTT. The V gene is TRBV27, the J gene TRBJ1-1, with D tentatively TRBD1 (5 bases). This CDR3 has 15 residues. The V and J ends lost 3 bases and 0 bases respectively, with 11 bases between them. Germline loops: CDR1 MNHEY, CDR2 SMNVEV (reference sequence).

The chain employs TRBV19 and TRBJ2-5; TRBD1 aligns across 7 bases. The CDR3 length is 14 residues. V was clipped by 5 bases and J by 7 bases; unmatched bases: 10. The germline gives CDR1 LNHDA, CDR2 SQIVND (reference sequence). CDR3 DNA sequence: TGTGCCAGTAGTGGACAGGTTACGTGGGGGACCCAGTACTTC. Residues: CASSGQVTWGTQYF.

The chain combines TRBV5-1 with TRBJ1-1; the match to TRBD1 covers 8 bases. V was pared by 4 bases and J by 0 bases, with 8 bases of the junction left unmatched. CDR3 length: 16 amino acids. CDR1 and CDR2 (germline): SGHRS, YFSETQ. The CDR3 reads CASSPGQGRMNTEAFF. CDR3 nucleotides: TGCGCCAGCAGCCCCGGACAGGGACGGATGAACACTGAAGCTTTCTTT.

This clone was seen more than once but under ten times. The V call is TRBV30, the J call TRBJ1-6; 7 positions match TRBD1. There are 17 residues in the CDR3. From germline, CDR1 is GTSNPN and CDR2 SVGIG (reference sequence). The V segment lost 2 bases and the J segment 0 bases; nucleotides outside the gene matches: 7. The CDR3 protein is CAWSPVGQSSYNSPLHF. In DNA, the CDR3 is TGTGCCTGGAGTCCAGTGGGACAGAGCTCCTATAATTCACCCCTCCACTTT. Full variable domain (missing parts from reference TRBV30 and TRBJ1-6): SQTIHQWPATLVQPVGSPLSLECTVEGTSNPNLYWYRQAAGRGLQLLFYSVGIGQISSEVPQNLSASRPQDRQFILSSKKLLLSDSGFYLCAWSPVGQSSYNSPLHFGNGTRLTVT.

This clone showed up just a few times. This chain links TRBV6-4 with TRBJ2-2; TRBD1 matches 11 bases. Germline V lookup: CDR1 MRHNA, CDR2 SNTAGT. The trim removed 2 bases at V and 4 bases at J, leaving 0 bases unmatched. The CDR3 has 15 residues. CDR3 DNA: TGTGCCAGCAGTGACGGGACAGGGGGCACCGGGGAGCTGTTTTTT. Amino acids: CASSDGTGGTGELFF.

The J gene is TRBJ2-2, the V gene TRBV7-2, with D possibly TRBD1 on 5 matching bases. The CDR3 loop spans 13 amino acids. The V gene lost 5 bases and the J gene lost 7 bases, with 11 bases spanning the gap. Germline loops: CDR1 SGHTA, CDR2 FQGNSA. The CDR3 loop is CASSIRQGGELFF. The CDR3 DNA follows: TGTGCCAGCAGCATACGGCAGGGCGGGGAGCTGTTTTTT.

The chain is built from TRBV6-1 and TRBJ1-6; no reliable D call. Trimming pared 7 bases from V and 4 bases from J, leaving 14 bases between. Germline V gene lookup returns CDR1 MNHNS and CDR2 SASEGT. This CDR3 contains 15 residues. The CDR3 loop reads CASTLREGYNSPLHF. In nucleotides, the CDR3 is TGTGCCAGCACCCTGAGGGAGGGTTATAATTCACCCCTCCACTTT.

The V call is TRBV11-2, the J call TRBJ2-1, with 10 bases that match TRBD2. Germline assignment: CDR1 SGHAT and CDR2 FQNNGV. The length of the CDR3 is 15 residues. V lost 6 bases to trimming and J lost 4 bases; unmatched junction nucleotides: 6. CDR3 sequence: CASRYIAGGYNEQFF. The CDR3 DNA follows: TGTGCCAGCAGATATATAGCGGGGGGTTACAATGAGCAGTTCTTC.

The genes are TRBV9 and TRBJ1-3, with D perhaps TRBD1 (5 bases). The germline V gene has CDR1 SGDLS and CDR2 YYNGEE. Trimming shortened V by 0 bases and J by 7 bases, and 17 bases separated the two germline ends. The CDR3 has 16 residues. DNA for the CDR3: TGTGCCAGCAGCGTAGCCAGGGAAATTTTTACGAACACCATATATTTT. This codes for CASSVAREIFTNTIYF.

A few counts support this clone. J is TRBJ2-7 and V is TRBV19; the match to TRBD2 covers 8 bases. Germline V gives CDR1 LNHDA, CDR2 SQIVND (reference sequence). Trimming at V came to 6 bases and at J to 3 bases, leaving 7 bases not matched to a gene. CDR3 length equals 14 residues. The CDR3 here is CASSTLGGGYEQYF. The CDR3 coding sequence is TGTGCCAGTAGCACACTCGGGGGGGGCTACGAGCAGTACTTC.

This clone showed up just a few times. The CDR3, as DNA: TGTGCCAGTAGTCTGTACAGGGGTGACGACGAGCAGTACTTC. Its protein is CASSLYRGDDEQYF. V is TRBV19 and J is TRBJ2-7; 7 bases align to TRBD1. The CDR3 totals 14 residues. Unmatched junction bases numbered 9, after V lost 5 bases and J lost 5 bases. Germline CDR1 reads LNHDA; CDR2 reads SQIVND (reference sequence).

This chain uses TRBV7-9 with TRBJ2-7, with D tentatively TRBD1 (6 bases). This CDR3 is 13 amino acids long. Trimming stripped 4 bases from V and 4 bases from J, with 11 bases between. Looked up from germline, CDR1 is SEHNR and CDR2 is FQNEAQ (reference sequence). In DNA form, the CDR3 reads TGTGCCAGCAGCTGGCAGGGGCGATACGAGCAGTACTTC. Translation: CASSWQGRYEQYF. The full variable domain, in which reference TRBV7-9 and TRBJ2-7 provide the parts outside the CDR3, is DTGVSQNPRHKITKRGQNVTFRCDPISEHNRLYWYRQTLGQGPEFLTYFQNEAQLEKSRLLSDRFSAERPKGSFSTLEIQRTEQGDSAMYLCASSWQGRYEQYFGPGTRLTVT.

The V gene is TRBV30, the J gene TRBJ2-7; no clear D. Deletions cut 1 base from V and 3 bases from J, with 10 bases between. CDR1 and CDR2 (germline): GTSNPN, SVGIG (reference sequence). This CDR3 contains 13 residues. DNA for the CDR3: TGTGCCTGGAGTGATCCCCAACTCTACGAGCAGTACTTC. Translating gives CAWSDPQLYEQYF.

Regarding this clone: One end of the junction is discordant with germline, which a read error may explain. V and J are TRBV14 and TRBJ2-6, with TRBD1 matching over 7 bases. The CDR3 is 17 residues long. In germline, CDR1 is SGHDN, CDR2 FVKESK. The CDR3: CASSPAGGYSGANGLTF. The CDR3 bases are TGTGCCAGCAGCCCAGCAGGGGGTTACTCTGGGGCCAACGGCCTGACTTTC. The full variable domain, its missing parts supplied by reference TRBV14 and TRBJ2-6, is EAGVTQFPSHSVIEKGQTVTLRCDPISGHDNLYWYRRVMGKEIKFLLHFVKESKQDESGMPNNRFLAERTGGTYSTLKVQPAELEDSGVYFCASSPAGGYSGANGLTFGAGSRLTVL.

Notes on this clone: The same CDR3 is also encoded by other DNA sequences in this sample. The chain carries TRBV6-1 and TRBJ2-5; possible D gene TRBD1, 5 bases. Germline V lookup: CDR1 MNHNS, CDR2 SASEGT. The CDR3 covers 15 residues. Trimming removed 4 bases from V and 5 bases from J, with 17 bases in between. For the CDR3, the DNA is TGTGCCAGCAGTGCCCCATCATTGGGGCTGGAGACCCAGTACTTC. It encodes CASSAPSLGLETQYF.

The chain combines TRBV14 with TRBJ1-2; no clear D. Trimming left V 4 bases short and J 6 bases short, with 15 bases between. Looked up from germline, CDR1 is SGHDN and CDR2 is FVKESK. This CDR3 is built from 14 residues. This chain's CDR3 is CASSPSGVINGYTF. In DNA, the CDR3 is TGTGCCAGCAGCCCCTCCGGAGTGATTAATGGCTACACCTTC.

J is TRBJ2-5 and V is TRBV10-3, with 8 bases that match TRBD1. The CDR3 covers 13 residues. Trimming cost V 6 bases and J 3 bases; bases outside gene matches: 3. Per the germline V gene, CDR1 is ENHRY and CDR2 is SYGVKD. CDR3 residues: CAISPGGKETQYF. Written as DNA, the CDR3 is TGTGCCATCAGCCCAGGGGGCAAAGAGACCCAGTACTTC.

This chain links TRBV9 with TRBJ2-3; the match to TRBD2 covers 13 bases. Germline lookup yields CDR1 SGDLS and CDR2 YYNGEE. The CDR3 loop spans 16 amino acids. J gave up 9 bases and V 0 bases, and 7 bases lay outside the gene matches. The CDR3 spells CASSVDTSGGARTQYF. As DNA, the CDR3 is TGTGCCAGCAGCGTAGATACTAGCGGGGGGGCGCGGACGCAGTATTTT.

The chain carries TRBV13 and TRBJ2-2; no firm D call. The CDR3 consists of 15 residues. Trimming removed 2 bases at V and 0 bases at J, with 7 bases between. The germline V gene has CDR1 PRHDT and CDR2 FYEKMQ (reference sequence). The CDR3 spells CASSLYFSNTGELFF. The CDR3, as DNA: TGTGCCAGCAGCTTATATTTCTCGAACACCGGGGAGCTGTTTTTT.

The gene calls are TRBV7-3 and TRBJ1-3; D may be TRBD1 (6 bases). There are 16 residues in the CDR3. Deletions cut 4 bases from V and 0 bases from J, with 13 bases between. Germline CDR1 and CDR2: SGHTA and FQGTGA. The CDR3 sequence is CASSSLDRSSGNTIYF. CDR3 coding DNA: TGTGCCAGCAGCTCGCTAGACAGGAGCTCTGGAAACACCATATATTTT. Supplemented by reference TRBV7-3 and TRBJ1-3, the full variable domain reads GAGVSQTPSNKVTEKGKYVELRCDPISGHTALYWYRQSLGQGPEFLIYFQGTGAADDSGLPNDRFFAVRPEGSVSTLKIQRTERGDSAVYLCASSSLDRSSGNTIYFGEGSWLTVV.